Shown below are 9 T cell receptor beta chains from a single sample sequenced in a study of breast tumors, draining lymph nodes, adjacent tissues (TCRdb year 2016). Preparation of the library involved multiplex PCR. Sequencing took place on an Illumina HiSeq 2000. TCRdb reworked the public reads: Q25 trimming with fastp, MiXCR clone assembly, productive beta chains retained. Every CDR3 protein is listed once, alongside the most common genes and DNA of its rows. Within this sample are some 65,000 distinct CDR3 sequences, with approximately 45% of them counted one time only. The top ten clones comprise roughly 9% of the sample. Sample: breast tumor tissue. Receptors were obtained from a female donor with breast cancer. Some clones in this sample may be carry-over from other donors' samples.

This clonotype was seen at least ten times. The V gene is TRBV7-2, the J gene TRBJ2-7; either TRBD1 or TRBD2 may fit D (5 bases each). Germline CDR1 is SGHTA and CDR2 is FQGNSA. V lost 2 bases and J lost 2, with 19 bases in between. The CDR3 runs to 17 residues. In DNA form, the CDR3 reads TGTGCCAGCAGCTTACCGGAGAGGGGCGCCTTCGCCTACGAGCAGTACTTC. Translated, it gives CASSLPERGAFAYEQYF.

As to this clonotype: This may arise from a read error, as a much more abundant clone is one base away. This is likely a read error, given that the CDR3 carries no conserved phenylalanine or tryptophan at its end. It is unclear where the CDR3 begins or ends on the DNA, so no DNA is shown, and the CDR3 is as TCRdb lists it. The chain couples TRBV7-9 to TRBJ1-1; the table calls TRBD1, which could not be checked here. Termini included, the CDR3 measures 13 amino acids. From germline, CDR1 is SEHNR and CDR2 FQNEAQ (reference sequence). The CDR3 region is CASSRMGTGTPFL.

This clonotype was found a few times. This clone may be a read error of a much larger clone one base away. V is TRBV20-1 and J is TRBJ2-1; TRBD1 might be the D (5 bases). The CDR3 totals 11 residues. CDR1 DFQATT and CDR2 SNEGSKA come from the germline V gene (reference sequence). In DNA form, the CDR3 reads TGCAAGGTCGGCAGGGTGAATGAGCAGTCCTTC. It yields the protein CKVGRVNEQSF.

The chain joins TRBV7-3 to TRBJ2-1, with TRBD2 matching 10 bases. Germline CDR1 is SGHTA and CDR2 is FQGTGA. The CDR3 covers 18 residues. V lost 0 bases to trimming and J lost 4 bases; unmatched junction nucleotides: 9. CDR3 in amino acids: CASSLTGLSGGGYNEQFF. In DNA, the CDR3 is TGTGCCAGCAGCTTAACCGGGCTCAGCGGGGGGGGTTACAATGAGCAGTTCTTC.

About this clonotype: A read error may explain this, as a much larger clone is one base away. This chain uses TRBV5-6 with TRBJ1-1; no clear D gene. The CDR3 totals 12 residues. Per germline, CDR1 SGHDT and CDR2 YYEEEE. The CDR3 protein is CASTGLNTEALF. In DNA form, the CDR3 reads TGTGCGAGCACGGGCCTTAACACTGAAGCTCTCTTT.

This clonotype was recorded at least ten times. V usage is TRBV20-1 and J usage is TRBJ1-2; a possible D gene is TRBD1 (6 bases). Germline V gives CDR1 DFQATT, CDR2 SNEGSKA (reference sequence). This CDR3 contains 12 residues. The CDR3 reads CRSWGRGYGYTF. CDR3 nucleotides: TGCAGGTCGTGGGGAAGGGGGTATGGCTACACCTTC.

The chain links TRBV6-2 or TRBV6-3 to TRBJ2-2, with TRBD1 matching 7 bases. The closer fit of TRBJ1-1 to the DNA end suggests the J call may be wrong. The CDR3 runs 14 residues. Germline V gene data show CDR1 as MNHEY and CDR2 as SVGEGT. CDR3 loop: CASNPGTANTEAFF. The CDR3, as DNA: TGTGCCAGCAATCCCGGGACAGCGAACACTGAAGCTTTCTTT.

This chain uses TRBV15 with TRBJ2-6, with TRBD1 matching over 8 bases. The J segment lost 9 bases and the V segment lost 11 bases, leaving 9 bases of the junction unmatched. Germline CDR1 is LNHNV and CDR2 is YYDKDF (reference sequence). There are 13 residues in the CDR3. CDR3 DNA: TGTGCCGTCAGCACGGACAGGGACAACGTCCTGACTTTC. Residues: CAVSTDRDNVLTF.

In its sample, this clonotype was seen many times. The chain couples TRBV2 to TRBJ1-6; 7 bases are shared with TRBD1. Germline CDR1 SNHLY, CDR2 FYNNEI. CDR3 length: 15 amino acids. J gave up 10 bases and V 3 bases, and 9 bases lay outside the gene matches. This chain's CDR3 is CASSESWQGGSPLHF. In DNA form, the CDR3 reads TGTGCCAGCAGTGAGAGTTGGCAGGGGGGGTCACCCCTCCACTTT.